This T cell receptor beta chain is from a study of T-cell reconstitution after alpha-beta-depleted transplantation in children. Unique molecular identifiers were incorporated during preparation of the TCRbeta library. TCRdb analysed the PCR reads with MiXCR anew, one entry per CDR3 protein. The table shows about 360,000 distinct CDR3 sequences, with roughly 15% occurring only once. Germline CDR1 reads MDHEN; CDR2 reads SYDVKM. The CDR3 covers 15 residues. Trimming left V 5 bases short and J 0 bases short, with 11 bases between. The receptor comes from a human donor who donated a stem cell graft to a child with Fanconi anemia. The rearrangement links TRBV28 to TRBJ2-1, with no clear D. Material: PBMCs, obtained from the stem cell graft. The CDR3 sequence: CASSPPLSSYNEQFF. CDR3 DNA: TGTGCCAGCAGTCCCCCCCTGAGCTCCTACAATGAGCAGTTCTTC. Variable domain in full (rest from reference TRBV28 and TRBJ2-1): DVKVTQSSRYLVKRTGEKVFLECVQDMDHENMFWYRQDPGLGLRLIYFSYDVKMKEKGDIPEGYSVSREKKERFSLILESASTNQTSMYLCASSPPLSSYNEQFFGPGTRLTVL.